The 2 T cell receptor beta chains in this list originate from one sample, sequenced in a study of T and B cells in COVID-19 patients. BIOMED2 TRB-A/B primer pools were used in multiplex TRB PCR. TCRdb itself ran the multiplex PCR reads through MiXCR, one entry per CDR3 protein. The data contain some 4,000 distinct CDR3 sequences, roughly 20% of them seen just once; the ten biggest clones take up approximately 28%. Blood genomic DNA input for TRB amplification was about 250-500 ng. Sequencing was carried out using blood. The source of these receptors is a human donor with active COVID-19.

On this clonotype itself: Compared with germline, one end of the junction differs, possibly owing to a read error. The gene calls are TRBV6-2 or TRBV6-3 and TRBJ1-2; tentative D call: TRBD1 (5 bases). Germline-derived CDR1 and CDR2 are MNHEY and SVGEGT. The CDR3 has 12 amino acids. The DNA for the CDR3 is TGTGCCAGCACACGGACAAACTATGGCTACAACTTC. It translates to CASTRTNYGYNF.

The CDR3 region has the DNA TGTGCCAGTAGGGAGACAGGGGGGGGTGAGCAGTTCTTC. The encoded protein is CASRETGGGEQFF. The J gene is TRBJ2-1, the V gene TRBV19; TRBD1 matches 9 bases. Germline V gene data show CDR1 as LNHDA and CDR2 as SQIVND (reference sequence). With 6 bases clipped from V and 9 bases from J, the junction kept 6 bases outside the gene matches. The length of the CDR3 is 13 residues.